This T cell receptor (delta chain) was sequenced for a study of human gamma delta and Vdelta1 T cells. Study-wide results and limits: Delta One T cells were reportedly polyclonal and broadly cytotoxic against acute myeloid leukemia.

Worth noting for this clone: Its antigen remains unidentified.

TCRdb used CATT to re-call clones from the PCR reads. The table shows about 6,100 delta-chain clones, with 40% to 50% occurring only once. This CDR3 has 20 amino acids. V lost 0 bases and J lost 1; bases outside the gene matches: 11. The germline V gene encodes CDR1 TSWWSYY and CDR2 QGS. V is TRDV1 and J is TRDJ1; 13 nucleotides match TRDD3. This clonotype originated in a human donor in good health. Material: Vdelta1 gamma-delta T cells from blood grown in culture (DOT cells). The CDR3 DNA reads TGTGCTCTTGGGGAACTAATATCGCGTACTGGGGGATACGGCACCGATAAACTCATCTTT. Protein sequence: CALGELISRTGGYGTDKLIF.